This T cell receptor (beta chain) appears in the sequencing data of a study of OX40 agonist ivuxolimab in advanced cancers. Trimming removed 2 bases at V and 1 base at J, with 14 bases between. This CDR3 has 16 residues. Germline V CDR1 and CDR2: MNHEY, SVGAGI. TCRdb's table, derived via immunoSEQ multiplex PCR, lists solely in-frame clones and lacks some. The table shows about 68,000 clones, with around 93% occurring only once. The specimen comprised CD4+ or CD8+ T cells sorted from blood, sampled in a trial of the OX40 agonist ivuxolimab. The chain combines TRBV6-5 with TRBJ1-1; tentatively, D is TRBD1 (5 bases). The source is an adult with an advanced solid tumor such as melanoma, head and neck, liver or kidney cancer. The CDR3 sequence: CASSYRSAGGNTEAFF. DNA of the CDR3: TGTGCCAGCAGTTACCGCTCTGCGGGGGGGAACACTGAAGCTTTCTTT.